Sequencing of this TCR beta chain was carried out in a study of beta chain features in type 1 diabetes. Trimming pared 0 bases from V and 3 bases from J, leaving 7 bases between. The CDR3 consists of 13 residues. The germline V gene has CDR1 SGHRS and CDR2 YFSETQ. Researchers reported sorting CD4+ naive, central memory, regulatory and stem cell-like memory cells via CD45RO/CCR7/CD25/CD127/CD95/CD27. The authors obtained over 98% purity in all sorted populations. As regards this clone: Its antigen is currently unknown.

Overall study findings and caveats: Amplification by PCR could prefer shorter templates, with the same effect in patients and controls.

Expressed TCRB transcripts were sequenced, since all the RNA that had been isolated was reverse transcribed. The table came from immunoSEQ multiplex PCR; TCRdb's copy has only in-frame clones and leaves some out. The top ten hold 0.45% of the sample, which has 65,000 to 100,000 clones, roughly 34% seen once. This clonotype was obtained from a woman under 30 in good health. Sequenced input: stem cell memory CD4+ T cells from blood. The chain uses TRBV5-1 and TRBJ2-7; tentatively, D is TRBD2 (6 bases). The chain's CDR3 is CASSLAEGYEQYF. In DNA form, the CDR3 reads TGCGCCAGCAGCTTGGCGGAGGGCTACGAGCAGTACTTC.